These T cell receptor beta chains were read from a single sample in a study of blood T cell repertoires in COVID-19. Generated by immunoSEQ multiplex PCR, the TCRdb table keeps only in-frame clones and is missing some. The sample yields over 150,000 clones, roughly 80% seen once. What was sequenced was peripheral blood. These receptors originate from a woman aged 80 or over with acute or convalescent COVID-19. Both conserved end residues are part of each CDR3. Each record gives: J gene, clone size, V gene, D gene, CDR3 protein, CDR3 DNA. A D gene is named only where the DNA matches it firmly. A clone size is listed for some rows: how often the clone was seen (once, few, many), or a class if it is expanded.

J: TRBJ2-1; size: once; V: TRBV14; D: TRBD2; CDR3: CASSPLAGSGGESEQFF; DNA: TGTGCCAGCAGCCCTTTAGCGGGGAGCGGGGGGGAAAGTGAGCAGTTCTTC
J: TRBJ2-7; size: once; V: TRBV7-3; D: -; CDR3: CASSLLGQPSSYEQYF; DNA: TGTGCCAGCAGCTTATTAGGACAGCCAAGCTCCTACGAGCAGTACTTC
J: TRBJ1-1; size: once; V: TRBV11-2; D: TRBD1; CDR3: CASSPQGIGTEAFF; DNA: TGTGCCAGCAGTCCACAGGGGATTGGGACTGAAGCTTTCTTT
J: TRBJ1-1; size: -; V: TRBV6-5; D: TRBD1; CDR3: CASRGGTGMNTEAFF; DNA: TGTGCCAGCAGGGGCGGGACAGGCATGAACACTGAAGCTTTCTTT
J: TRBJ2-1; size: -; V: TRBV18; D: TRBD1; CDR3: CASSLGGQYNEQFF; DNA: TGTGCCAGCTCACTAGGGGGACAGTACAATGAGCAGTTCTTC
J: TRBJ2-4; size: -; V: TRBV5-4; D: TRBD1; CDR3: CASSSGQGLGKNIQYF; DNA: TGTGCCAGCAGCTCAGGACAGGGGCTTGGCAAAAACATTCAGTACTTC
J: TRBJ2-7; size: -; V: TRBV3-1/TRBV3-2; D: -; CDR3: CASSQGGTSYEQYF; DNA: TGTGCCAGCAGCCAAGGCGGAACCTCCTACGAGCAGTACTTC
J: TRBJ1-1; size: -; V: TRBV6-5; D: TRBD1; CDR3: CASSYRQGSAFF; DNA: TGTGCCAGCAGTTACCGACAGGGTTCAGCTTTCTTT
J: TRBJ2-5; size: -; V: TRBV5-1; D: -; CDR3: CASSLTVAKETQYF; DNA: TGCGCCAGCAGCTTGACGGTCGCGAAAGAGACCCAGTACTTC
J: TRBJ1-1; size: -; V: TRBV2; D: -; CDR3: CASSEGDTLINFTEAFF; DNA: TGTGCCAGCAGTGAAGGGGACACGTTAATCAACTTCACTGAAGCTTTCTTT
J: TRBJ1-1; size: -; V: TRBV14; D: -; CDR3: CASSQAGTEAFF; DNA: TGTGCCAGCAGCCAAGCGGGGACTGAAGCTTTCTTT
J: TRBJ2-2; size: -; V: TRBV19; D: -; CDR3: CASSLQGPGELFF; DNA: TGTGCCAGTAGTCTACAGGGACCCGGGGAGCTGTTTTTT
J: TRBJ1-1; size: few; V: TRBV29-1; D: -; CDR3: CSVAETANTEAFF; DNA: TGCAGCGTTGCCGAGACAGCCAACACTGAAGCTTTCTTT
J: TRBJ2-2; size: once; V: TRBV2; D: TRBD1; CDR3: CASSEAKPGQGNTGELFF; DNA: TGTGCCAGCAGTGAAGCTAAACCGGGACAGGGTAACACCGGGGAGCTGTTTTTT
J: TRBJ1-2; size: -; V: TRBV12-3/TRBV12-4; D: -; CDR3: CASSLGVRTGYTF; DNA: TGTGCCAGCAGCTTGGGAGTCAGGACCGGCTACACCTTC
J: TRBJ1-2; size: once; V: TRBV7-2; D: -; CDR3: CASTSAPNLDYGYTF; DNA: TGTGCCAGCACCTCTGCGCCCAATCTAGACTATGGCTACACCTTC
J: TRBJ1-2; size: -; V: TRBV4-3; D: -; CDR3: CASSQASDGGVANYGYTF; DNA: TGCGCCAGCAGCCAAGCTTCCGACGGGGGGGTTGCTAACTATGGCTACACCTTC
J: TRBJ2-6; size: -; V: TRBV2; D: -; CDR3: CASTPKGSGANVLTF; DNA: TGTGCCAGCACCCCCAAGGGGTCTGGGGCCAACGTCCTGACTTTC
J: TRBJ1-1; size: -; V: TRBV5-8; D: TRBD1; CDR3: CASSPDRRNTEAFF; DNA: TGTGCCAGCAGCCCGGACAGGCGAAACACTGAAGCTTTCTTT
J: TRBJ1-5; size: -; V: TRBV2; D: TRBD1; CDR3: CASSVGGTGLQPQHF; DNA: TGTGCCAGCAGTGTCGGAGGGACAGGGTTGCAGCCCCAGCATTTT
J: TRBJ1-2; size: -; V: TRBV11-2; D: TRBD1; CDR3: CASSFGIGTGHFGYTF; DNA: TGTGCCAGCAGCTTCGGAATTGGGACAGGGCACTTTGGCTACACCTTC
J: TRBJ1-4; size: -; V: TRBV2; D: -; CDR3: CASVPTGTVNEKLFF; DNA: TGTGCCAGCGTTCCTACAGGGACCGTTAATGAAAAACTGTTTTTT
J: TRBJ2-2; size: once; V: TRBV27; D: -; CDR3: CASSRQGGPTNTGELFF; DNA: TGTGCCAGCAGTCGGCAGGGTGGCCCCACAAACACCGGGGAGCTGTTTTTT
J: TRBJ1-2; size: -; V: TRBV18; D: TRBD1; CDR3: CASSPSGTGGAVGYTF; DNA: TGTGCCAGCTCACCATCCGGGACAGGGGGCGCAGTTGGCTACACCTTC
J: TRBJ1-5; size: -; V: TRBV18; D: TRBD1; CDR3: CASSPSMWGEGARNQPQHF; DNA: TGTGCCAGCTCACCATCTATGTGGGGAGAGGGGGCCCGCAATCAGCCCCAGCATTTT
J: TRBJ2-7; size: -; V: TRBV7-2; D: -; CDR3: CASTPGGIQSSYEQYF; DNA: TGTGCCAGCACCCCCGGAGGTATCCAAAGCTCCTACGAGCAGTACTTC
J: TRBJ1-6; size: -; V: TRBV27; D: -; CDR3: CASTFRGSSPLHF; DNA: TGTGCCAGCACTTTCCGGGGGAGTTCACCCCTCCACTTT
J: TRBJ1-1; size: -; V: TRBV29-1; D: -; CDR3: CSAQINTEAFF; DNA: TGCAGCGCTCAAATCAACACTGAAGCTTTCTTT
J: TRBJ1-5; size: -; V: TRBV6-5; D: TRBD1; CDR3: CASSQTGGEQPQHF; DNA: TGTGCCAGCAGCCAGACAGGGGGCGAACAGCCCCAGCATTTT
J: TRBJ2-7; size: -; V: TRBV3-1/TRBV3-2; D: -; CDR3: CASSQGGQGVGEQYF; DNA: TGTGCCAGCAGCCAAGGGGGGCAAGGGGTAGGCGAGCAGTACTTC
J: TRBJ2-1; size: -; V: TRBV18; D: -; CDR3: CASSSLLSRESNEQFF; DNA: TGTGCCAGCTCAAGCCTTCTATCACGGGAAAGCAATGAGCAGTTCTTC
J: TRBJ1-1; size: -; V: TRBV5-1; D: -; CDR3: CASSLAPPRQNTEAFF; DNA: TGCGCCAGCAGCTTGGCCCCACCGAGACAGAACACTGAAGCTTTCTTT
J: TRBJ1-2; size: -; V: TRBV3-1/TRBV3-2; D: -; CDR3: CASSPTGGGYTF; DNA: TGTGCCAGCAGCCCGACGGGGGGTGGCTACACCTTC
J: TRBJ2-4; size: -; V: TRBV2; D: TRBD1; CDR3: CAGVAGTAKNIQYF; DNA: TGTGCCGGAGTAGCCGGGACAGCTAAAAACATTCAGTACTTC
J: TRBJ1-2; size: -; V: TRBV5-5; D: -; CDR3: CASSSTELSSYGYTF; DNA: TGTGCCAGCAGCTCTACGGAGCTGTCGAGCTATGGCTACACCTTC
J: TRBJ2-2; size: -; V: TRBV25-1; D: -; CDR3: CASSRSGYDTGELFF; DNA: TGTGCCAGCAGTAGGTCAGGGTACGACACCGGGGAGCTGTTTTTT
J: TRBJ1-3; size: -; V: TRBV10-3; D: -; CDR3: CATIAGGNTIYF; DNA: TGTGCCACAATCGCAGGAGGAAACACCATATATTTT
J: TRBJ1-4; size: -; V: TRBV27; D: -; CDR3: CASSLFYSPNEKLFF; DNA: TGTGCCAGCAGTTTATTTTACTCCCCTAATGAAAAACTGTTTTTT
J: TRBJ1-4; size: -; V: TRBV10-3; D: -; CDR3: CAIRRGIGTNEKLFF; DNA: TGTGCCATCCGCCGGGGGATAGGAACTAATGAAAAACTGTTTTTT
J: TRBJ2-1; size: -; V: TRBV7-3; D: TRBD2; CDR3: CASSPLRLAGEYNEQFF; DNA: TGTGCCAGCAGCCCCTTGAGACTAGCGGGAGAATACAATGAGCAGTTCTTC
J: TRBJ2-2; size: few; V: TRBV6-4; D: -; CDR3: CASSASDSPGELFF; DNA: TGTGCCAGCAGTGCCTCGGACAGTCCCGGGGAGCTGTTTTTT
J: TRBJ1-1; size: -; V: TRBV19; D: -; CDR3: CASSIDWVGQANTEAFF; DNA: TGTGCCAGTAGTATAGATTGGGTGGGGCAGGCGAACACTGAAGCTTTCTTT
J: TRBJ2-2; size: -; V: TRBV14; D: TRBD1; CDR3: CASSRQGAVSTGELFF; DNA: TGTGCCAGCAGCCGACAGGGGGCCGTAAGCACCGGGGAGCTGTTTTTT